The T cell receptor beta chain described here comes from a study of shared clonotypes between healthy human individuals. On this clone: The antigen is not known.

Looked up from germline, CDR1 is MNHEY and CDR2 is SMNVEV (reference sequence). This CDR3 is 16 amino acids long. V lost 5 bases, J lost 3 bases, and 18 bases lay in between. Points from the study as a whole: It was the non-shared clonotypes that had lower generation probabilities than clonotypes shared by all four donors.

Generated by immunoSEQ multiplex PCR, the TCRdb table keeps only in-frame clones and is missing some. The sample records under 1,100,000 clones, more than 60% being singletons. This receptor was obtained from a man younger than 30 in good health. Sequencing was done on a sample of memory CD4+ T cells sorted from blood. Noted subset: CD45RA-negative fraction. This chain connects TRBV27 to TRBJ2-3; maybe TRBD1 (5 bases). The CDR3 nucleotides are TGTGCCAGCAGTAGGAATCCAGGGATTTCGACAGATACGCAGTATTTT. Residues: CASSRNPGISTDTQYF.